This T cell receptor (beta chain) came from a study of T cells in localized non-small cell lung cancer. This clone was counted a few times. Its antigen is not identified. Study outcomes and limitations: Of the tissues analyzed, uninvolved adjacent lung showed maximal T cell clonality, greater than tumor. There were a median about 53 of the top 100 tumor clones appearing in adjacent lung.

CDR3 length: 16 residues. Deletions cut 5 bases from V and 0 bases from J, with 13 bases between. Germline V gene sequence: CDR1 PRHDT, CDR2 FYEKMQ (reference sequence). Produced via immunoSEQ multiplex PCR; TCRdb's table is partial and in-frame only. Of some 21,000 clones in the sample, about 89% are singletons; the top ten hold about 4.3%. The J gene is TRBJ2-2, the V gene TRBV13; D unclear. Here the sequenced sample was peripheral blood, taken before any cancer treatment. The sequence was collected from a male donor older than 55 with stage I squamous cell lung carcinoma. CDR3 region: CASSPPGRTNTGELFF. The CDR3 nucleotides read TGTGCCAGCAGCCCCCCGGGCAGGACGAACACCGGGGAGCTGTTTTTT.